This TCR beta chain was recovered during a study of T-cell reconstitution after alpha-beta-depleted transplantation in children. This clonotype appeared once. CDR1 is LGHNT, CDR2 FRNRAP, per germline. The CDR3 extends over 14 amino acids. The V end lost 3 bases, the J end lost 6 bases, and 12 bases lay between the germline ends. Preparing the TCRbeta library involved the use of unique molecular identifiers. TCRdb ran MiXCR on the PCR reads and lists one entry per CDR3 protein. The table has about 980,000 distinct CDR3 sequences, about 31% seen once. The rearrangement uses TRBV12-5 and TRBJ1-5, with a possible D match to TRBD1 (5 bases). The sequence was collected from a boy in the first two years of life who had a stem cell transplant for SCID, so the T cells may come from the graft donor. Sequencing was performed on PBMCs, mostly from graft donor cells, taken 360 days after TCRalphabeta/CD19-depleted stem cell transplant. The CDR3 loop reads CASGLTGVGQPQHF. CDR3 bases: TGTGCTAGTGGTTTAACGGGGGTCGGTCAGCCCCAGCATTTT.